A single sample is the source of the 18 T cell receptor beta chains below, sequenced in a study of cytomegalovirus exposure and HLA in healthy donors. The PCR made use of 60 Vbeta and 13 Jbeta primers. The table came from immunoSEQ multiplex PCR; TCRdb's copy has only in-frame clones and leaves some out. The profile shows approximately 100,000 clones, roughly 86% of them singletons. Sequencing was done on a sample of PBMCs. The receptors shown here come from a man younger than 45 in good health and CMV-seropositive.

Only one count was recorded for this clone. The chain couples TRBV2 to TRBJ1-5; D not resolved. The length of the CDR3 is 13 residues. CDR1 SNHLY and CDR2 FYNNEI come from the germline V gene. V was cut by 10 bases and J by 2 bases, with 12 bases left in between. CDR3 sequence reads: CATRGVRNQPQHF. CDR3 nucleotides: TGTGCCACGCGGGGTGTCCGCAATCAGCCCCAGCATTTT.

The rearrangement links TRBV28 to TRBJ2-3; D gene unclear. Per germline, CDR1 MDHEN and CDR2 SYDVKM. Trimming pared 3 bases from V and 3 bases from J, leaving 7 bases between. The CDR3 totals 13 residues. CDR3 sequence reads: CASSFPPTDTQYF. The DNA for the CDR3 is TGTGCCAGCAGTTTCCCCCCGACAGATACGCAGTATTTT.

The chain carries TRBV2 and TRBJ2-1; 7 nucleotides line up with TRBD1. CDR3 size: 11 residues. V lost 9 bases to trimming and J lost 9 bases; unmatched junction nucleotides: 5. Germline V gene lookup returns CDR1 SNHLY and CDR2 FYNNEI. The CDR3 DNA reads TGTGCCAGTAAAGGGGGCTTTGAGCAGTTCTTC. Translated, it gives CASKGGFEQFF. The whole variable domain, remainder taken from reference TRBV2 and TRBJ2-1, is EPEVTQTPSHQVTQMGQEVILRCVPISNHLYFYWYRQILGQKVEFLVSFYNNEISEKSEIFDDQFSVERPDGSNFTLKIRSTKLEDSAMYFCASKGGFEQFFGPGTRLTVL.

The chain recombines TRBV19 with TRBJ1-4, with 10 bases aligning to TRBD1. This CDR3 comprises 15 residues. Germline lookup yields CDR1 LNHDA and CDR2 SQIVND (reference sequence). V lost 2 bases to trimming and J lost 7 bases; unmatched junction nucleotides: 4. Written as DNA, the CDR3 is TGTGCCAGTAGTATACCGGGACAGGGGCGTGAAAAACTGTTTTTT. This codes for CASSIPGQGREKLFF.

This clone has a handful of counts. The chain uses TRBV10-1 and TRBJ1-1, with TRBD1 identical over 7 bases. CDR3 length equals 15 residues. The trim removed 3 bases at V and 10 bases at J, leaving 14 bases unmatched. Per germline, CDR1 WNHNN and CDR2 SYGVQD (reference sequence). CDR3 nucleotide sequence: TGCGCCAGCAGTGAATCTGGTCAGGGGGTCCAGGGAGCTTTCTTT. It translates to CASSESGQGVQGAFF.

The rearrangement links TRBV30 to TRBJ1-2; 8 nucleotides line up with TRBD1. The J segment lost 8 bases and the V segment lost 4 bases, leaving 6 bases of the junction unmatched. Germline V lookup: CDR1 GTSNPN, CDR2 SVGIG (reference sequence). The CDR3 loop spans 12 amino acids. In DNA, the CDR3 is TGTGCCTGGACCCAGGGGGCGTCCGGCTACACCTTC. Protein sequence: CAWTQGASGYTF.

The chain combines TRBV18 with TRBJ2-2; 7 bases are shared with TRBD1. The length of the CDR3 is 15 residues. The germline V gene encodes CDR1 KGHSH and CDR2 LQKENI. V shed 6 bases and J 4 bases; nucleotides not matched to a gene: 8. CDR3 region: CASSWDRGGTGELFF. Here the CDR3 DNA reads TGTGCCAGCTCGTGGGACAGAGGAGGCACCGGGGAGCTGTTTTTT.

This sequence joins TRBV9 and TRBJ2-1; possible D gene TRBD1, 5 bases. Germline CDR1 SGDLS, CDR2 YYNGEE. V lost 0 bases to trimming and J lost 6 bases, with 16 bases between them. This CDR3 is built from 16 residues. The CDR3 DNA reads as TGTGCCAGCAGCGTAGGACAGCTTTGGGCTTCCAATGAGCAGTTCTTC. Its protein is CASSVGQLWASNEQFF.

The chain carries TRBV6-5 and TRBJ2-1, with TRBD2 matching over 9 bases. V gave up 2 bases and J gave up 6 bases; unmatched junction bases: 5. The CDR3 spans 15 residues. Germline lookup yields CDR1 MNHEY and CDR2 SVGAGI. The DNA for the CDR3 is TGTGCCAGCAGTTACACGCTAGCGGGGAGCAATGAGCAGTTCTTC. This codes for CASSYTLAGSNEQFF.

The chain employs TRBV29-1 and TRBJ1-3; D remains ambiguous. The CDR3 spans 13 residues. Trimming left V 7 bases short and J 7 bases short, with 17 bases between. Germline values: CDR1 SQVTM, CDR2 ANQGSEA. In DNA, the CDR3 is TGCAGCGGTTCCAGTGTCGATGGTAACACCATATATTTT. Translated, it gives CSGSSVDGNTIYF.

The chain uses TRBV11-1 and TRBJ2-6; D perhaps matches TRBD1 (5 bases). The CDR3 runs to 18 residues. V lost 5 bases and J 4 bases, leaving 21 bases between the germline ends. The germline V gene has CDR1 SGHAT and CDR2 FQDESV (reference sequence). The chain's CDR3 is CASSIRYRPRTGANVLTF. The CDR3 DNA follows: TGTGCCAGCAGCATCCGGTACAGACCCCGGACAGGGGCCAACGTCCTGACTTTC.

The chain carries TRBV28 and TRBJ2-1; 7 bases match TRBD2. Germline V gives CDR1 MDHEN, CDR2 SYDVKM. The V gene end was trimmed by 2 bases and the J gene end by 0 bases; junction bases not matched to a gene: 4. The CDR3 is made up of 16 amino acids. The CDR3 loop reads CASSLLGGSSYNEQFF. In DNA form, the CDR3 reads TGTGCCAGCAGTTTACTGGGCGGGAGCTCCTACAATGAGCAGTTCTTC.

CDR3 in DNA: TGTGCCAGCTCATCAAGAGAGGGCTTCACTGAAGCTTTCTTT. Encoded protein: CASSSREGFTEAFF. The chain links TRBV18 to TRBJ1-1; D unclear. V was clipped by 5 bases and J by 4 bases, with 14 bases between them. CDR3 size: 14 residues. CDR1 is KGHSH, CDR2 LQKENI, per germline.

This chain links TRBV7-9 with TRBJ2-7; no firm D call. V was clipped by 0 bases and J by 3 bases, with 9 bases between them. CDR3 length equals 14 residues. Germline CDR1 and CDR2: SEHNR and FQNEAQ (reference sequence). The CDR3 sequence: CASSLAAASYEQYF. CDR3 sequence (DNA): TGTGCCAGCAGCTTAGCCGCGGCAAGCTACGAGCAGTACTTC.

The chain is built from TRBV2 and TRBJ2-1; maybe TRBD1 (6 bases). V was shortened by 4 bases and J by 0 bases, with 19 bases between the two germline ends. The CDR3 length is 18 residues. Germline values: CDR1 SNHLY, CDR2 FYNNEI. For the CDR3, the DNA is TGTGCCAGCAGTGTGTCGGGCAGGGGACGTTCCTCCTACAATGAGCAGTTCTTC. Translation gives CASSVSGRGRSSYNEQFF.

The CDR3 spells CASSPSGQTREQYF. DNA of the CDR3: TGTGCCAGCAGCCCATCGGGCCAAACTAGGGAGCAGTACTTC. V and J are TRBV11-1 and TRBJ2-7; TRBD2 is a possible D gene (5 bases). Germline V gene data show CDR1 as SGHAT and CDR2 as FQDESV (reference sequence). V shed 5 bases and J shed 7 bases, with 18 bases lying between them. The CDR3 contains 14 residues.

The chain recombines TRBV15 with TRBJ1-4; no clear D gene. This CDR3 is built from 16 residues. CDR1 and CDR2 (germline): LNHNV, YYDKDF (reference sequence). Trimming took off 0 bases at V and 9 bases at J, with 17 bases between the two ends. CDR3 coding DNA: TGTGCCACCAGCAGAGATCTCGACGGAGGTCGTCAAAAACTGTTTTTT. It specifies CATSRDLDGGRQKLFF.

The gene calls are TRBV5-4 and TRBJ2-5; D gene uncertain. Germline values: CDR1 SGHNT, CDR2 YYREEE (reference sequence). V was trimmed by 4 bases and J by 5 bases, leaving 15 bases between them. The CDR3 has 14 amino acids. The CDR3 spells CASSLGGQTETQYF. DNA of the CDR3: TGTGCCAGCAGCCTAGGCGGCCAGACGGAGACCCAGTACTTC.